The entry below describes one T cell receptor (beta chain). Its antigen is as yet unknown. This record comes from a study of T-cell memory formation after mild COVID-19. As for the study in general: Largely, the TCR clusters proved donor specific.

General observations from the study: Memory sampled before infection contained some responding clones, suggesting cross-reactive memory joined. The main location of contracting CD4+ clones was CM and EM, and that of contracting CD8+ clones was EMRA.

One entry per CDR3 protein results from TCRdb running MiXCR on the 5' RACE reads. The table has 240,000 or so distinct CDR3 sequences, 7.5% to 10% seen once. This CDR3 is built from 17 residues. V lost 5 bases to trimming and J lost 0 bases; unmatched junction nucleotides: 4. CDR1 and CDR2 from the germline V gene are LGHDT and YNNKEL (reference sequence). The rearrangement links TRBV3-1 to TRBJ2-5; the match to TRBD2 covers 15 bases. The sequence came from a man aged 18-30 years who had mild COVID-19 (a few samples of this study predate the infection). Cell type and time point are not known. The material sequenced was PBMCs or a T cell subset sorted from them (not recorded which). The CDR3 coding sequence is TGTGCCAGCAGCTCTGGGACTAGCGGGGGGAACCAAGAGACCCAGTACTTC. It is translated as CASSSGTSGGNQETQYF.